This TCR beta chain was recovered during a study of blood T cell repertoires in COVID-19. Profiling relied on immunoSEQ multiplex PCR, and the TCRdb table lists in-frame clones only, not all of them. The sample holds around 100,000 clones, 80% to 90% seen once. The TCR originated in a woman over 75 with acute or convalescent COVID-19. Sequenced: peripheral blood.

The CDR3 spells CASSPLAGGRYNEQFF. The CDR3 coding sequence is TGTGCCAGCAGTCCACTAGCGGGGGGGCGCTACAATGAGCAGTTCTTC. The chain combines TRBV27 with TRBJ2-1; 13 bases agree with TRBD2. V dropped 5 bases and J dropped 3; count of bases not matched to a gene: 4. CDR1 is MNHEY and CDR2 is SMNVEV in the germline V gene (reference sequence). The CDR3 is 16 residues long.